This TCR beta chain was identified during a study of Ad26.COV2.S vaccination and SARS-CoV-2 variants. Study details: The authors gave Ad26.COV2.S intramuscularly, either once or twice 56 days apart.

Repertoires were generated with immunoSEQ multiplex PCR, while TCRdb's copy carries only in-frame clones and drops some. The sample carries about half a million clones, 89% recorded once. Broader study findings: There was reportedly substantial breadth in spike-specific CD8+ and CD4+ T cell responses after vaccination. Vaccinees showed greater spike-specific TCR breadth than placebo recipients.

Concerning this clone itself: Its specificity is unknown.

Treatment specified: some 20 received Ad26.COV2.S at low or high dose, single or two shots; roughly five received placebo; per-sample allocation not given. The investigators took samples on day 63 after the first vaccine or placebo injection. Wuhan-strain SARS-CoV-2 spike was expressed by the Ad26 vector that made up the vaccine. Trimming took 5 bases from V and 1 from J, leaving 9 bases between them. CDR3 size: 15 residues. Germline CDR1 is SGHAT and CDR2 is FQDESV (reference sequence). The sequenced sample was peripheral blood, obtained in a trial of Ad26.COV2.S vaccine versus placebo. This sequence originates from a person between 18 and 59 years old who received the Ad26.COV2.S COVID-19 vaccine or a placebo. This sequence joins TRBV11-1 and TRBJ2-6; D is unclear. The CDR3 nucleotides read TGTGCCAGCAGCCAACCGTTATCTGGGGCCAACGTCCTGACTTTC. This codes for CASSQPLSGANVLTF.